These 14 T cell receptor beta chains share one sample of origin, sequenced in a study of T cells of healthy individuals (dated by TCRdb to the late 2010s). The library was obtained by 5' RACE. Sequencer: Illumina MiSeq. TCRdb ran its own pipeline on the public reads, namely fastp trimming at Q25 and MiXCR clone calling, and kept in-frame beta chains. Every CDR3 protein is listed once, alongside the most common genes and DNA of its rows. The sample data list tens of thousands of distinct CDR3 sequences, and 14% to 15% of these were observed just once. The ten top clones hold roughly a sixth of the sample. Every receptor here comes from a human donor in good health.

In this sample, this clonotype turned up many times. The CDR3 loop reads CASSAGTRWFF. The DNA for the CDR3 is TGTGCCAGCAGCGCGGGGACCCGCTGGTTCTTC. This sequence joins TRBV7-2 and TRBJ2-1; D may be TRBD2 (6 bases). The CDR3 has 11 amino acids. Trimming left V 5 bases short and J 15 bases short, with 14 bases between. The germline V gene encodes CDR1 SGHTA and CDR2 FQGNSA.

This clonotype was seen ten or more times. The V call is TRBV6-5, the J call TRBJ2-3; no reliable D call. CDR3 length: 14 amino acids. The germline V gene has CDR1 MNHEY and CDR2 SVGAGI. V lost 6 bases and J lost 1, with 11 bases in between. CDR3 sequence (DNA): TGTGCCAGCAGGAACCCCCTGGGCACAGATACGCAGTATTTT. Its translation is CASRNPLGTDTQYF.

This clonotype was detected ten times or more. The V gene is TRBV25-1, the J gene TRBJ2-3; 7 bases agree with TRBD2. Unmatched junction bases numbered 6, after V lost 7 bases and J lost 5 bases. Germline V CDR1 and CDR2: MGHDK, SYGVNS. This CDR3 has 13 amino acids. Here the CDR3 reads CASKAGDRDTQYF. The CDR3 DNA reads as TGTGCCAGCAAGGCGGGAGATAGAGATACGCAGTATTTT.

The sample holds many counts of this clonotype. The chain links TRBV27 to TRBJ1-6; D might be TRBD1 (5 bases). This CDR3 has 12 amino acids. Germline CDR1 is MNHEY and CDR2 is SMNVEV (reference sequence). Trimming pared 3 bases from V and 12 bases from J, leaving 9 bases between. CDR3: CASSFSGGPLHF. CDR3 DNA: TGTGCCAGCAGTTTCTCCGGGGGACCCCTCCACTTT.

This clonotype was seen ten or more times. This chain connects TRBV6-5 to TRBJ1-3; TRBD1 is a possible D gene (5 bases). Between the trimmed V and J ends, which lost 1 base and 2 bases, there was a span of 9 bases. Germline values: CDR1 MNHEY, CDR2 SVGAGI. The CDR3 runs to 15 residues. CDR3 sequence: CASSYWGDTGNTIYF. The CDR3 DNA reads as TGTGCCAGCAGTTACTGGGGGGATACTGGAAACACCATATATTTT.

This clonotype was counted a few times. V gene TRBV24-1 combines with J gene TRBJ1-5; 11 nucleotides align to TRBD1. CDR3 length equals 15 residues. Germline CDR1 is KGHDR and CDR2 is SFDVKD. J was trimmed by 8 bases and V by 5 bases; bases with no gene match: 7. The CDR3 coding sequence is TGTGCCACCAGTGCTCGGACAGGGGGCCTGGAGCCCCAGCATTTT. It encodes CATSARTGGLEPQHF.

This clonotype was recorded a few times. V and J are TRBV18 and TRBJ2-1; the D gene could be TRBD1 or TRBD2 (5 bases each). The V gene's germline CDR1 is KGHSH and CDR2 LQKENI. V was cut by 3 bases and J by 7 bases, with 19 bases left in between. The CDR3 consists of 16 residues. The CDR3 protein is CASSPTRGASWNEQFF. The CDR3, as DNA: TGTGCCAGCTCACCTACCCGGGGCGCAAGTTGGAATGAGCAGTTCTTC.

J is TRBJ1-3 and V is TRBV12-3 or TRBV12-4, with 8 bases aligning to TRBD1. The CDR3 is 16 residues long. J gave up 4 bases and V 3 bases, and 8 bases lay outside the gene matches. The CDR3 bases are TGTGCCAGCAGTTTGGGGCAGGGGGCGCGGGGAAACACCATATATTTT. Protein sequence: CASSLGQGARGNTIYF.

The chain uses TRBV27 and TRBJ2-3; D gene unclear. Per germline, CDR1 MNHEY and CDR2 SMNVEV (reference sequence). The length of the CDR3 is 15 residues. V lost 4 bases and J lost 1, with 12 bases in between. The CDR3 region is CASSSRGQGTDTQYF. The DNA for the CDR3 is TGTGCCAGCAGTTCGCGAGGCCAGGGCACAGATACGCAGTATTTT.

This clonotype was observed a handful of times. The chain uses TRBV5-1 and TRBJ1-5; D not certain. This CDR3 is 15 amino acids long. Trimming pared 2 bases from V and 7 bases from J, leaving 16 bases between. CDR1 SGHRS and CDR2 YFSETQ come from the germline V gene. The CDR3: CASSFAGREEQPQHF. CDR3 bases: TGCGCCAGCAGCTTCGCGGGAAGGGAAGAGCAGCCCCAGCATTTT.

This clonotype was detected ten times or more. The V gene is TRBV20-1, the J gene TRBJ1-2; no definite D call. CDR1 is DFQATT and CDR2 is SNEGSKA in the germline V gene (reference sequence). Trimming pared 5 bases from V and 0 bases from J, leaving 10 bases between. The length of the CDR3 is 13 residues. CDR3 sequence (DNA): TGCAGTGCTTGGAGTCCAGCTAACTATGGCTACACCTTC. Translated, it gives CSAWSPANYGYTF.

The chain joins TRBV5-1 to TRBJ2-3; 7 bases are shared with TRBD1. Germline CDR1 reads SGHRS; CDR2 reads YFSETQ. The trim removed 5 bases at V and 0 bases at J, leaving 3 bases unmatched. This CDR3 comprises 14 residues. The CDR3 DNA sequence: TGCGCCAGCAGGGGACAGTCTAGCACAGATACGCAGTATTTT. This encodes CASRGQSSTDTQYF.

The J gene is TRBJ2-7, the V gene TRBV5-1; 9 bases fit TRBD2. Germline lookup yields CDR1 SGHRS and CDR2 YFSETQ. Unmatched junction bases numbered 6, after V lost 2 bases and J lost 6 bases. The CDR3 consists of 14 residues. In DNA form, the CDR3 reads TGCGCCAGCAGCTTTGCCGGGACTAGCAGCGAGCAGTACTTC. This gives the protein CASSFAGTSSEQYF.

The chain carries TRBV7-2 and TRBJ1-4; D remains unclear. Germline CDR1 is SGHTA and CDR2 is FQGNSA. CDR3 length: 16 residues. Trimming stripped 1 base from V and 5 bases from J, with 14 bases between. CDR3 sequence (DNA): TGTGCCAGCAGCTTAGACCTGTTGAGCCTAAATGAAAAACTGTTTTTT. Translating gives CASSLDLLSLNEKLFF.